The sequence of this T cell receptor (beta chain) was determined in a study of cytomegalovirus exposure and HLA in healthy donors. Study results and caveats: Later work found that TCR association rates differed between HLA loci; DRB1 had the most and HLA-C the fewest.

Of note for this clone: Antigen specificity is unknown.

This CDR3 contains 15 residues. Germline values: CDR1 MGHRA, CDR2 YSYEKL. Trimming took 0 bases from V and 7 from J, leaving 16 bases between them. It was with 60 Vbeta and 13 Jbeta primers that the PCR ran. TCRdb's table, derived via immunoSEQ multiplex PCR, lists solely in-frame clones and lacks some. The sample yields approximately 170,000 clones, about 59% seen once. The V gene is TRBV4-1, the J gene TRBJ2-7; D possibly corresponds to TRBD2 (6 bases). The sample was PBMCs. The TCR originated in a man in his forties or fifties in good health and CMV-seronegative. CDR3 residues: CASSQDGGTQLEQYF. In DNA, the CDR3 is TGCGCCAGCAGCCAAGACGGCGGGACCCAGCTGGAGCAGTACTTC.